What follows is one T cell receptor beta chain and its context. Its target is unknown. Assay: immunoSEQ multiplex PCR; the TCRdb copy retains only in-frame clones and omits some. Of about 54,000 clones in the sample, around 89% were seen once. This sample is drawn from a study of T cell responses to AZD1222 COVID-19 vaccine. Study results and caveats: Possibly, clonal diversity was underestimated; donors were largely white British and included more females. An increase in Spike-specific TCR breadth and depth was observed after two AZD1222 doses.

This CDR3 region has 16 residues. Germline loops: CDR1 MNHNS, CDR2 SASEGT. The V and J ends lost 0 bases and 6 bases respectively, with 17 bases between them. The TCR sequence derives from an adult who received the AZD1222 COVID-19 vaccine. Sequencing used peripheral blood, obtained 28 days after the second AZD1222 dose. The V and J genes are TRBV6-1 and TRBJ1-1; weak D call: TRBD1 (5 bases). CDR3 bases: TGTGCCAGCAGTGAAGCTTCGTATTCCGGGGCGGCTGAAGCTTTCTTT. Translating it yields CASSEASYSGAAEAFF.